This T cell receptor beta chain derives from a study of OX40 agonist ivuxolimab in advanced cancers. J lost 0 bases, V lost 10 bases, and 8 bases had no gene match. Germline V gene lookup returns CDR1 MNHEY and CDR2 SVGAGI. The CDR3 is made up of 14 amino acids. This table comes from immunoSEQ multiplex PCR, and its TCRdb copy is limited to in-frame clones, with some not included. The data contain about 110,000 clones, roughly 90% of them singletons. This clone appeared a single time. This sequence joins TRBV6-5 and TRBJ2-7; 8 positions agree with TRBD1. The sequence was collected from an adult with an advanced solid tumor such as melanoma, head and neck, liver or kidney cancer. Specimen: CD4+ or CD8+ T cells sorted from blood, collected in a trial of the OX40 agonist ivuxolimab. CDR3 loop: CAITKDRASYEQYF. DNA for the CDR3: TGTGCCATCACTAAGGACAGGGCCTCCTACGAGCAGTACTTC.